This T cell receptor beta chain is drawn from a study of tumor-infiltrating lymphocytes in primary liver carcinoma (TCRdb year 2017). Background on the whole study: Five patients with histopathologically diagnosed primary liver carcinoma underwent surgical resection in China between late 2015 and March 2016. Hepatocellular carcinoma (four) or combined HCC and intrahepatic cholangiocarcinoma (one) was present in the five patients, who were three men and two women aged 30 to 69 years. The five patients had tumors of stage T1-T3 N0M0, with maximum diameters ranging from 4.2 to 10 cm. Each sample produced about 3.5 to 8 million productive TCRbeta reads, and read depth showed no significant difference between tissue types. TCRbeta repertoire sequencing, expression microarrays and whole-exome sequencing were combined in the study across five regions of each liver tumor, with adjacent normal tissue and blood also included. TCRbeta repertoire sequencing covered roughly 35 specimens from 5 patients: some 25 tumor regions, 5 adjacent noncancerous liver tissues and 5 peripheral blood samples. Reproducibility between technical replicate repertoires was high, with correlation coefficients above 0.95 and mean shared-clone rates roughly 0.87. Findings and caveats that apply to the study as a whole: Repertoire overlap was found to be higher between tumor regions (mean around 35%) than between tumor-adjacent (approximately 17%) or tumor-blood (roughly 15%) pairs, consistent with antigen-driven expansion. The study included only five or six patients, and the authors note findings should be validated in a larger study. A significantly larger repertoire fraction was made up by the top 250 clones in tumors than in blood (p = 0.039). Only the TCR beta chain was sequenced, which likely underestimates true repertoire diversity because unpaired alpha chains were not captured. Comparison of CD4+ and CD8+ T cell repertoires was precluded by the use of bulk unsorted samples.

Blood RNA was extracted from unsorted whole blood with TRIzol reagent; germline DNA came from the DNeasy Blood & Tissue kit. Chronic HBV infection was present in the patients, and the patients were treatment-naive at sampling. Before surgery, four milliliters of peripheral blood were collected into K2EDTA tubes. This clonotype appeared a single time. Its antigen remains undetermined. The CDR3 ends on some other residue instead of the conserved phenylalanine or tryptophan, so this is likely a read error. Starting from roughly 500 ng total RNA, TCRbeta-specific cDNA was produced by reverse transcription with a constant-region primer and ProtoScript II reverse transcriptase. Construction of the TCRbeta libraries relied on three nested rounds of multiplex PCR, following a slightly modified ARM-PCR procedure. Each of the first two PCR rounds ran for approximately 11 cycles and used multiplex TRBV1-TRBV30 forward primers together with a Cbeta reverse primer. Sample barcodes and Illumina adapters were attached in a final 25-cycle PCR using Deep VentR polymerase. Amplicons of 200-500 bp were gel-purified with a QIAquick gel extraction kit before sequencing. TCRbeta amplicons were sequenced on an Illumina HiSeq 2500 with 250-bp paired-end reads. On the study's bioinformatics: Reads were quality-trimmed with Trimmomatic v0.33, and paired reads were merged with FLASH v1.2.11 to recover full CDR3 sequences. MiGEC v1.2.1b assigned V, D and J germline segments to the rearranged TCRbeta sequences. Clonotype statistics and Shannon-Wiener diversity indices were computed with VDJtools v1.0.0. To reduce sampling bias, subsequent analyses other than the diversity analysis used only the 250 most abundant clonotypes in each sample. TCRdb trimmed the raw reads at Q25, called clones with MiXCR and kept productive beta chains. Each entry merges the rows of one CDR3 protein and shows their most common DNA and genes. TCRdb, not the original authors, processed these V and J calls. The sample profile shows about 310,000 distinct CDR3 sequences; about 50% of them were found once. The ten largest clones take up approximately 17% of the sample.

Counting both end residues, the CDR3 totals 15 amino acids. Only CDR3 DNA remains: 45 bases, in frame from the first base. Taken from the germline V gene, the CDR1 and CDR2 loops are LGHNA and YNFKEQ. The sequence was obtained from a woman in her thirties with primary liver carcinoma and hepatitis B virus infection. The source material was peripheral blood. The rearrangement joined TRBV4-2 to TRBJ2-3; the D region is possibly TRBD1 or TRBD2, each matching across 5 bases. The nucleotides read TGTGCCTGCAGCCAAGATCCGGGGACCACAGATACGCAGTATATT. Its translation is CACSQDPGTTDTQYI.